The present entry profiles one T cell receptor beta chain with its context. This record comes from a study of cytomegalovirus exposure and HLA in healthy donors. Looking at the study overall: Around 80 million unique TCR sequences came from HLA-typed donors in an early release.

The CDR3 is 14 residues long. CDR1 is MNHEY, CDR2 SVGAGI, per germline. The V end lost 2 bases, the J end lost 1 base, and 8 bases lay between the germline ends. The primer mix had 60 Vbeta and 13 Jbeta primers. Measured with immunoSEQ multiplex PCR; TCRdb has only the in-frame clones, and not every one. The table has about 180,000 clones, around four fifths seen once. This chain links TRBV6-5 with TRBJ1-1; no clear D. The material sequenced was PBMCs. The sequence was obtained from a young woman in good health and CMV-seronegative. CDR3 amino acids: CASSYVGRNTEAFF. DNA of the CDR3: TGTGCCAGCAGTTACGTGGGGAGGAACACTGAAGCTTTCTTT.